This T cell receptor beta chain appears in the sequencing data of a study of blood T cell repertoires in COVID-19 (dated by TCRdb to about 2020). Notes on the research overall: Samples from collaborators originated in the United States, Italy and Spain and spanned both the acute and convalescent phases of COVID-19. The material from the prospective study consisted of cDNA or gDNA derived from T cells, B-cell-depleted T cells, or PBMCs. Subjects who had been exposed to COVID-19, were actively infected with it, or had recovered from it provided the deeply sampled blood TCRbeta repertoires that made up the dataset. The repertoires were released in a freely available public database intended as a resource for research on the immune response to SARS-CoV-2. The samples were drawn from two sources: the first 160 participants of the ongoing ImmuneRACE study, and fewer than 1,500 subjects contributed by 6 global collaborators. Nearly every sample came with metadata listing a de-identified subject ID, COVID-19 status, age in years and sex. HLA class I and class II types, where available, came from metadata supplied by the sample provider rather than from assay-based typing. The paper's findings and limits, for the study overall: The amount of clinical and demographic metadata varied by source and participant and was provided uncurated.

In regard to this clone: The clone's antigen remains unknown. It has no much larger one-base neighbor in the sample; base qualities were not kept.

Each collaborating institution followed its own protocols to collect whole blood in K2EDTA tubes. Collaborator samples were shipped for TCRbeta analysis as frozen whole blood, isolated PBMCs, or DNA extracted from either sample type. Based on the germline V gene, the CDR1 and CDR2 sequences are SGHRS and YFSETQ. The CDR3 has 17 amino acids, counting the end cysteine and phenylalanine. Left in the record is the CDR3 DNA by itself, 51 bases read in frame from the first base. Here V drops 3 bases and J drops 0 bases, and the junction holds 9 bases not matched to any gene. The immunoSEQ Assay, a bias-controlled multiplex PCR, was used to amplify TCRbeta CDR3 regions from genomic DNA. As for the authors' bioinformatics: Within the assay, amplification of reference gene primers was used to estimate how many nucleated cells each sample contained. To quantify the absolute abundance of each unique TCRbeta CDR3 rearrangement, sequence reads were collapsed and filtered. For each sample, productive Simpson clonality was calculated by taking the square root of Simpson's diversity index across productive rearrangements. Held by TCRdb, this immuneACCESS table contains in-frame sequences only and omits some clones. Under half of the omission traces to an unresolved V gene where checked; the cause of the rest is unknown. V, J and clone size were drawn from that table, and D and trimming were deduced from the DNA. Within this sample are about 99,000 clones, with about 86% of them counted one time only. The top ten clonotypes cover 10% to 15% of the sample.

The chain links TRBV5-1 with TRBJ1-3; 7 middle bases align to TRBD1. This receptor was identified in a woman aged 60-75 years in a cohort sampled during active or convalescent COVID-19. Material: peripheral blood. The nucleotide sequence reads TGCGCCAGCAGCTCCACACTACAGGGGTCCTCTGGAAACACCATATATTTT. This sequence encodes CASSSTLQGSSGNTIYF.